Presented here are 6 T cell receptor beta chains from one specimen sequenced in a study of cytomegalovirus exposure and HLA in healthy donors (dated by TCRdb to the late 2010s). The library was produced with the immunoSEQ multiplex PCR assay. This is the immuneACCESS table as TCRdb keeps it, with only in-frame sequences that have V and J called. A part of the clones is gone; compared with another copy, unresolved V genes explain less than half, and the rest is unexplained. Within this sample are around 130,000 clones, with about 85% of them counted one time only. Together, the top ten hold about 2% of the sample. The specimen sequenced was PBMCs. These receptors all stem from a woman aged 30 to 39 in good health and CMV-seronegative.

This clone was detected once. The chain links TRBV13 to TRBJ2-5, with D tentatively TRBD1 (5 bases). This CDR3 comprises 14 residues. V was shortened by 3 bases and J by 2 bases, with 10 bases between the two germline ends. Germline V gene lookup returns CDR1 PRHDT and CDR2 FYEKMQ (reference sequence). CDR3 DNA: TGTGCCAGCAGCTTTGGGCGACAGCAAGAGACCCAGTACTTC. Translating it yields CASSFGRQQETQYF. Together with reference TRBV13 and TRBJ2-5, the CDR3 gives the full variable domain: AAGVIQSPRHLIKEKRETATLKCYPIPRHDTVYWYQQGPGQDPQFLISFYEKMQSDKGSIPDRFSAQQFSDYHSELNMSSLELGDSALYFCASSFGRQQETQYFGPGTRLLVL.

The CDR3, as DNA: TGTGCCAGCAGCCAGAGGCGGGGGGGTGAGAGGAATGAGCAGTTCTTC. Translation: CASSQRRGGERNEQFF. The rearrangement joins TRBV7-2 to TRBJ2-1; 9 positions match TRBD2. The germline V gene encodes CDR1 SGHTA and CDR2 FQGNSA. Trimming cost V 5 bases and J 7 bases; bases outside gene matches: 12. CDR3 size: 16 residues. Filled out from reference TRBV7-2 and TRBJ2-1, the complete variable domain reads GAGVSQSPSNKVTEKGKDVELRCDPISGHTALYWYRQSLGQGLEFLIYFQGNSAPDKSGLPSDRFSAERTGGSVSTLTIQRTQQEDSAVYLCASSQRRGGERNEQFFGPGTRLTVL.

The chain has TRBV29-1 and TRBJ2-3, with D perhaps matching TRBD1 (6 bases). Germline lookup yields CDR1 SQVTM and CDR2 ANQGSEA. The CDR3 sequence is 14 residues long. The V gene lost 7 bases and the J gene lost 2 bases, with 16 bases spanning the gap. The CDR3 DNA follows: TGCAGCGCCGGGACAAAGGCGAACACAGATACGCAGTATTTT. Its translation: CSAGTKANTDTQYF.

CDR3 bases: TGTGCCAGCAGACTACAGGGATCGACTAATGAAAAACTGTTTTTT. Its protein product is CASRLQGSTNEKLFF. The chain recombines TRBV27 with TRBJ1-4, with D perhaps TRBD1 (6 bases). Germline CDR1 MNHEY, CDR2 SMNVEV (reference sequence). V gave up 6 bases and J gave up 2 bases, with 13 bases separating them. This CDR3 comprises 15 residues.

CDR3 in DNA: TGTGCCAGCTCACCAAGGACAGGGGCGTACACTGAAGCTTTCTTT. Translation: CASSPRTGAYTEAFF. The chain uses TRBV18 and TRBJ1-1; 9 nucleotides agree with TRBD1. This CDR3 has 15 amino acids. J gave up 3 bases and V 2 bases, and 4 bases lay outside the gene matches. Germline V lookup: CDR1 KGHSH, CDR2 LQKENI.

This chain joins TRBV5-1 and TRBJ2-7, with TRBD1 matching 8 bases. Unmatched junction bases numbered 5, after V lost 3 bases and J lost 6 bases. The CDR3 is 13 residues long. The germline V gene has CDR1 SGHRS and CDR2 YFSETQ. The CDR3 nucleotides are TGCGCCAGCAGCTCCGGACAGGGCGGCGAGCAGTACTTC. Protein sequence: CASSSGQGGEQYF.